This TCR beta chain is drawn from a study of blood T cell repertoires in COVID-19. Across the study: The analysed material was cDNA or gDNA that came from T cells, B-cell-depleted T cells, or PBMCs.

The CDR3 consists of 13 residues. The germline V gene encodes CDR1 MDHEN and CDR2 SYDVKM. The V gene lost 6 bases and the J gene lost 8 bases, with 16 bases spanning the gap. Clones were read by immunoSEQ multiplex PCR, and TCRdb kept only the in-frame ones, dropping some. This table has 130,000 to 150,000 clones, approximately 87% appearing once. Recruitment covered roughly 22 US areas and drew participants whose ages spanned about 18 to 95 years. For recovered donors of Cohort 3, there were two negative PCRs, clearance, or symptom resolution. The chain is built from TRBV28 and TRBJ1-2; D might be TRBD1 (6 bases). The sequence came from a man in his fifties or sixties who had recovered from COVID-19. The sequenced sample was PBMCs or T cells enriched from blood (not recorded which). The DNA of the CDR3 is TGTGCCAGCAGCAACAGGGAGAATGGGGGCTACACCTTC. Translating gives CASSNRENGGYTF.